This T cell receptor beta chain was sequenced during a study of response to subunit inactivated influenza vaccine. This clonotype was seen ten or more times. Its specificity is unknown. Findings and caveats of the study: Authors suggested seasonal influenza vaccinations each recruit few new T cells.

TCRdb reanalysed the RT-PCR reads using MiXCR and keeps one entry per CDR3 protein. Of roughly 290,000 distinct CDR3 sequences listed, just over 20% are singletons. Sequences were derived from PBMCs from blood, sampled about 20 months after vaccination. The sequence was collected from a man aged 45 to 75 who received an inactivated influenza vaccine.

In nucleotides, the CDR3 is TGTGCCAGCAGCAAAGACGGGACAGGGGGCGATATCGACGGCTACACCTTC. It is translated as CASSKDGTGGDIDGYTF. The J gene is TRBJ1-2, the V gene TRBV21-1; TRBD1, the table's D call, lacks a check against the DNA. TRBV21-1 is a pseudogene. CDR3 length: 17 amino acids.